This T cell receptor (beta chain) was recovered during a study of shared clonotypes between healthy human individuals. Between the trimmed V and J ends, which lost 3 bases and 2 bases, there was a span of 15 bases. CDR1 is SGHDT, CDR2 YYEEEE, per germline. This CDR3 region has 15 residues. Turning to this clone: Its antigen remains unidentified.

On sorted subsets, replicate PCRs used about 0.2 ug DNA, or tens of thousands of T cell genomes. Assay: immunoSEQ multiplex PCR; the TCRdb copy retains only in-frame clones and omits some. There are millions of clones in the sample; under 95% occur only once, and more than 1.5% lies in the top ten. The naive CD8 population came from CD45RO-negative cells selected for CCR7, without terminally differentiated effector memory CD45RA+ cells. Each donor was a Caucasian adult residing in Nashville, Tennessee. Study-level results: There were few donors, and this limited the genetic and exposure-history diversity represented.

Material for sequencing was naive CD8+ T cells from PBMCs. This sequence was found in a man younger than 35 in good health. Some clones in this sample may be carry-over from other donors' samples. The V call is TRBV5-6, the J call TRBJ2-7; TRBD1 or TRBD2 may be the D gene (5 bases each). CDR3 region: CASSSPRDLTYEQYF. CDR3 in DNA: TGTGCCAGCAGCTCCCCGAGGGACCTTACCTACGAGCAGTACTTC. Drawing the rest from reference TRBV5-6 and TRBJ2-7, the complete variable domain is DAGVTQSPTHLIKTRGQQVTLRCSPKSGHDTVSWYQQALGQGPQFIFQYYEEEERQRGNFPDRFSGHQFPNYSSELNVNALLLGDSALYLCASSSPRDLTYEQYFGPGTRLTVT.